This record concerns one T cell receptor (beta chain) sequence. The target antigen is unknown. The sample comes from a study of OX40 agonist ivuxolimab in advanced cancers. For the study at large: A male proportion of more than 75% was recorded, with mean age about 60 years and range about 20 to 79. Enrollees could have had prior anti-PD-1, anti-PD-L1 or anti-CTLA-4 therapy, which over 35% had received. Study-level findings and limits: Within 6 weeks, CD4+ and CD8+ blood T cells expanded clonally at 0.1 to 3.0 mg/kg.

The method was immunoSEQ multiplex PCR; TCRdb's version includes in-frame clones alone and lacks a portion of them. The sample shows 60,000 to 75,000 clones, approximately 80% of them seen only once. This sample comprised CD4+ or CD8+ T cells sorted from blood, obtained in a trial of the OX40 agonist ivuxolimab. The TCR originated in an adult with an advanced solid tumor such as melanoma, head and neck, liver or kidney cancer.

The CDR3 bases are TGTGCCATCAGTGAGTCGATACAGCTTACCTACGAGCAGTACTTC. Residues: CAISESIQLTYEQYF. This rearrangement joins TRBV10-3 to TRBJ2-7, with D hard to call. V was trimmed by 0 bases and J by 2 bases, leaving 11 bases between them. The CDR3 length is 15 residues. Looked up from germline, CDR1 is ENHRY and CDR2 is SYGVKD.